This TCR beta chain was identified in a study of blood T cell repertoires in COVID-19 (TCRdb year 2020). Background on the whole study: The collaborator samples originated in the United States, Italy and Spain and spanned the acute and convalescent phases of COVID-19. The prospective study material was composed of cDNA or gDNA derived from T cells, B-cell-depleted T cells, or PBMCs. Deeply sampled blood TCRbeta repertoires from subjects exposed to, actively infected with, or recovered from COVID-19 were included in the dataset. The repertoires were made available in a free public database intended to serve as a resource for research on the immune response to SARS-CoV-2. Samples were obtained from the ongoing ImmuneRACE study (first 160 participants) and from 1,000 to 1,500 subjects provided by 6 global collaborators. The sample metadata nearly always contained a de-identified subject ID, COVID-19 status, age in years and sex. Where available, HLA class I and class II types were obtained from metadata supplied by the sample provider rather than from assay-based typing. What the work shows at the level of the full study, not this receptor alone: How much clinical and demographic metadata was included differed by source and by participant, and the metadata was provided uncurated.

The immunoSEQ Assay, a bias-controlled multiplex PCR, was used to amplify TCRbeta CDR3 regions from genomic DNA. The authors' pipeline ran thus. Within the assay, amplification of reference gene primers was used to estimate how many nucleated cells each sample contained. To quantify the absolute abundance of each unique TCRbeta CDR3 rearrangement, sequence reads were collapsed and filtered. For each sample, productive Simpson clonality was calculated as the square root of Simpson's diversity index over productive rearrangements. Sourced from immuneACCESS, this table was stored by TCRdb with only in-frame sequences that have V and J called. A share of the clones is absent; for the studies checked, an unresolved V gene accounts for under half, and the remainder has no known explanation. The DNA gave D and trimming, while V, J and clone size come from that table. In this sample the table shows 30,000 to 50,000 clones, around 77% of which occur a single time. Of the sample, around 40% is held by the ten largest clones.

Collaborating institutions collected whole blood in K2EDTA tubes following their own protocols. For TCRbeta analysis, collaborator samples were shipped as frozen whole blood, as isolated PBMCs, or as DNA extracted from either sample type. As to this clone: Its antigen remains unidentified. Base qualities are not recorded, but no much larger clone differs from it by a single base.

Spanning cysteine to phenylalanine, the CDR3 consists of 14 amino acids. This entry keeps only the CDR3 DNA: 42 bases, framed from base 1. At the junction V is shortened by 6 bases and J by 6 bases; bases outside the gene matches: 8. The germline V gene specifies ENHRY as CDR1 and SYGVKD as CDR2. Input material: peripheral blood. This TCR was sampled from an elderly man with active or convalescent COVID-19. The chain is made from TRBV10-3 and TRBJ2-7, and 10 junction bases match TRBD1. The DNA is TGTGCCATCAGAGAAGGGACAGGGGCTGGCGAGCAGTACTTC. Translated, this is CAIREGTGAGEQYF.